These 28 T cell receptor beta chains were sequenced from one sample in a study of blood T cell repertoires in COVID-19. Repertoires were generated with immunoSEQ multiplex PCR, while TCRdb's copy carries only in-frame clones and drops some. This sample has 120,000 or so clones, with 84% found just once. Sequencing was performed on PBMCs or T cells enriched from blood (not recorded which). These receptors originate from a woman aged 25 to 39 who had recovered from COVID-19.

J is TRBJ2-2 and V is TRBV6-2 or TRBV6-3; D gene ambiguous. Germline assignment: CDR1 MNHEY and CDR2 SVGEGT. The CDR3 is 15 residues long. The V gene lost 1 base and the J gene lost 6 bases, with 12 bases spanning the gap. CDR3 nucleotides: TGTGCCAGCAGTTACTTGATGGGCATCGCCGGGGAGCTGTTTTTT. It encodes CASSYLMGIAGELFF.

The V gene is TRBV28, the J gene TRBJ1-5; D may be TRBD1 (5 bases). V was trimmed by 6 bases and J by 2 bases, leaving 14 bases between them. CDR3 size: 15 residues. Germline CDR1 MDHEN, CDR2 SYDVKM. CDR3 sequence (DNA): TGTGCCAGCAGCCCGCTGGTAGGGGGCAATCAGCCCCAGCATTTT. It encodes CASSPLVGGNQPQHF.

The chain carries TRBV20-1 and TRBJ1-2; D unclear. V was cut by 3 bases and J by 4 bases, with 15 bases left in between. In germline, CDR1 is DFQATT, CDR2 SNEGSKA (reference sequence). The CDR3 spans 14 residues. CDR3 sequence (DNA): TGCAGTGCTAGTGTAGGAAATAGCGCCTATGGCTACACCTTC. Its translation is CSASVGNSAYGYTF.

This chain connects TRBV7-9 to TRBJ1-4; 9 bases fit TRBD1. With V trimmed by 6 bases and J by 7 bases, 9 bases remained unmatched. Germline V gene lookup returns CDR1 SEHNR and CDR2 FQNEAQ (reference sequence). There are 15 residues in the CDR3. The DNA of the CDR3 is TGTGCCAGCAGGAGCTCCGGGACAGGGCGTGAAAAACTGTTTTTT. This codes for CASRSSGTGREKLFF.

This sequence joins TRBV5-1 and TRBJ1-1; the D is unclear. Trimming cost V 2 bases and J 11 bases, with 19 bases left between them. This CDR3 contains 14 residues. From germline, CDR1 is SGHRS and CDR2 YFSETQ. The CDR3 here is CASSFLGALGWAFF. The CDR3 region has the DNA TGCGCCAGCAGCTTCCTTGGAGCCTTGGGTTGGGCTTTCTTT.

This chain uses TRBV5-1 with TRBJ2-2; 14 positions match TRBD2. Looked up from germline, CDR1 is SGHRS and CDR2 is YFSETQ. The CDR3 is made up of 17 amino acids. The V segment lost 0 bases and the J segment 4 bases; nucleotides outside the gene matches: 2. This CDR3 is CASSLGLAGGLTGELFF. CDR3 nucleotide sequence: TGCGCCAGCAGCTTGGGACTAGCGGGAGGGCTCACCGGGGAGCTGTTTTTT.

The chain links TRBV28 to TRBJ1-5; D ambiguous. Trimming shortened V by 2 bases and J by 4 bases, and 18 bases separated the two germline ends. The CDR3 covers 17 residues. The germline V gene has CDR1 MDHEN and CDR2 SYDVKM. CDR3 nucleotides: TGTGCCAGCAGTTTAGCCGGTATCGGGCGGGTGAATCAGCCCCAGCATTTT. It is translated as CASSLAGIGRVNQPQHF.

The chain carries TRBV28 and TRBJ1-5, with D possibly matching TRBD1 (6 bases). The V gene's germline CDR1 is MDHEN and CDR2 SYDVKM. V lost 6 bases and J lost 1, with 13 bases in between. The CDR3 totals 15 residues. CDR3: CASRPTGLSNQPQHF. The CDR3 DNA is TGTGCCAGCAGACCTACAGGGTTGAGCAATCAGCCCCAGCATTTT.

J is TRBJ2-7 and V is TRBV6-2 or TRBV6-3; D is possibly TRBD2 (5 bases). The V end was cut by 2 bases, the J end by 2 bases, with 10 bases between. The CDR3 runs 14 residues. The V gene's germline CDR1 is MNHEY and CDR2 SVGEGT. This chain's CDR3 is CASSYVDGTYEQYF. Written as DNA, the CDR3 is TGTGCCAGCAGTTACGTCGACGGGACCTACGAGCAGTACTTC.

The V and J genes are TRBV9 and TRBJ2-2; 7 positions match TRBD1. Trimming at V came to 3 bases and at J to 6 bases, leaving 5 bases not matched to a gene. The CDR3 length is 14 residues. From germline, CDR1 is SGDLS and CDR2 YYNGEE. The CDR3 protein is CASSAIRGPGELFF. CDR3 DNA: TGTGCCAGCAGCGCCATAAGGGGGCCCGGGGAGCTGTTTTTT.

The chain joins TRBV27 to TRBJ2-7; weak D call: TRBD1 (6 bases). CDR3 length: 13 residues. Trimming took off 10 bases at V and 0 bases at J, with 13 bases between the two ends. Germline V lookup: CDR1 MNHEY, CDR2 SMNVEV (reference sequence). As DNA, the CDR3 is TGTGCCACCACAGACAGGAGCTCCTACGAGCAGTACTTC. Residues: CATTDRSSYEQYF.

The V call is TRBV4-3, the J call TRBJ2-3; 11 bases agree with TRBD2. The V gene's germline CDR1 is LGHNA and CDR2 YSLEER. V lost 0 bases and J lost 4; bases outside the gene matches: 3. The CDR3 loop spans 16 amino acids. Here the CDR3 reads CASSQDPSGRPDTQYF. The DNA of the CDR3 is TGCGCCAGCAGCCAAGATCCTAGCGGGAGGCCAGATACGCAGTATTTT.

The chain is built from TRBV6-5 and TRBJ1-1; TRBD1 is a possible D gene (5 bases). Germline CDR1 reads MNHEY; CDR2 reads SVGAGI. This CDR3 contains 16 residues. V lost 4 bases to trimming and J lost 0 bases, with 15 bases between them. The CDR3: CASSFSLGGLNTEAFF. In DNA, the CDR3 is TGTGCCAGCAGTTTCTCTTTGGGGGGACTGAACACTGAAGCTTTCTTT.

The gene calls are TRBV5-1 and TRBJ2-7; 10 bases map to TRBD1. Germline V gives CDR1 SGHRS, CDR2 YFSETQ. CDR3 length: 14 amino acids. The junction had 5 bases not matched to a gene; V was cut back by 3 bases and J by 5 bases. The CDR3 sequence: CASSSGTGAHEQYF. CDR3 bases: TGCGCCAGCAGCTCCGGGACAGGGGCCCACGAGCAGTACTTC.

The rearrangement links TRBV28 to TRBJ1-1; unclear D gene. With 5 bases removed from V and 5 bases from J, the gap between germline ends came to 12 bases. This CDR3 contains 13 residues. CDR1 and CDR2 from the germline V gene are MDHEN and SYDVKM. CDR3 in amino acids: CASSARPRTEAFF. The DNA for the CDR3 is TGTGCCAGCAGTGCTCGGCCGAGGACTGAAGCTTTCTTT.

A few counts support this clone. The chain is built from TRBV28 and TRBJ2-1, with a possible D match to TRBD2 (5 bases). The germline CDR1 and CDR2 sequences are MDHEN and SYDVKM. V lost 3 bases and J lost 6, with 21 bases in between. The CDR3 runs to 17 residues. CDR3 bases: TGTGCCAGCAGTTTCCCCGGTAGCGAACCTTTTCGCAATGAGCAGTTCTTC. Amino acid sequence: CASSFPGSEPFRNEQFF.

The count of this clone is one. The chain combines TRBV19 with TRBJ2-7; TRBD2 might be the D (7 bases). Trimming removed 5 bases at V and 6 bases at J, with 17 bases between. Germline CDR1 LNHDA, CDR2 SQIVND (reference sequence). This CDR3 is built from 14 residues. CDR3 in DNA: TGTGCCAGTAGTCATACGGGGGGCTTGGGCGAGCAGTACTTC. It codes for CASSHTGGLGEQYF.

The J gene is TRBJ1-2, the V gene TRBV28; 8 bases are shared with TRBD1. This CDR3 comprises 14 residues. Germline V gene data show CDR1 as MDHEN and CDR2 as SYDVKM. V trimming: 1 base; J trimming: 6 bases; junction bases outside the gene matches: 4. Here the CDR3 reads CASSLSRTGHGYTF. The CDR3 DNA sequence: TGTGCCAGCAGTTTATCTAGGACAGGGCATGGCTACACCTTC.

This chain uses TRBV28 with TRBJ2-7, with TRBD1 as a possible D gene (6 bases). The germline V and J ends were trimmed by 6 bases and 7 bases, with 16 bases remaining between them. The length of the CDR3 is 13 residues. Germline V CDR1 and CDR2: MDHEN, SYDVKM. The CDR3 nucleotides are TGTGCCAGCAGGGGGAGTACAGGGTGGGAGCAGTACTTC. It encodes CASRGSTGWEQYF.

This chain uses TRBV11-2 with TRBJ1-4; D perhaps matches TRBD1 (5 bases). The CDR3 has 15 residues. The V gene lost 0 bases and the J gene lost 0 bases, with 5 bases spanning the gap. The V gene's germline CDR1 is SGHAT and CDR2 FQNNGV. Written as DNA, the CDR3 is TGTGCCAGCAGCTTAGACAGGGCAACTAATGAAAAACTGTTTTTT. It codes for CASSLDRATNEKLFF.

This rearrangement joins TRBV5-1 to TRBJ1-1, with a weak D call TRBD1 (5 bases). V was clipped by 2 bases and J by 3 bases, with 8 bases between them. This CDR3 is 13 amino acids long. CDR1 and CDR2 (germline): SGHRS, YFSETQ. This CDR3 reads CASSFDSYTEAFF. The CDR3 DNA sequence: TGCGCCAGCAGCTTCGACAGCTACACTGAAGCTTTCTTT.

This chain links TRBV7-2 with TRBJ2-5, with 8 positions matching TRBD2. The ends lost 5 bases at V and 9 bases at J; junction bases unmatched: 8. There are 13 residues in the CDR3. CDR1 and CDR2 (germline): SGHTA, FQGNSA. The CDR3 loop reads CASSPGLAVAQYF. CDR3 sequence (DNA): TGTGCCAGCAGCCCCGGACTAGCAGTCGCCCAGTACTTC.

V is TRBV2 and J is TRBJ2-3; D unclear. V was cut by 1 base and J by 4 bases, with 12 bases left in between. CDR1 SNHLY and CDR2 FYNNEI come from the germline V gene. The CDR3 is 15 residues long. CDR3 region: CASSEGLPPADTQYF. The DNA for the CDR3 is TGTGCCAGCAGTGAAGGGCTTCCCCCCGCAGATACGCAGTATTTT.

The CDR3 nucleotides are TGTGCCAGCAGCTGGGGGCGCCTTTCCTACAATGAGCAGTTCTTC. Amino acids: CASSWGRLSYNEQFF. The rearrangement joins TRBV5-4 to TRBJ2-1, with D possibly being TRBD1 (6 bases). Trimming cost V 3 bases and J 1 base, with 11 bases left between them. This CDR3 comprises 15 residues. Germline values: CDR1 SGHNT, CDR2 YYREEE (reference sequence).

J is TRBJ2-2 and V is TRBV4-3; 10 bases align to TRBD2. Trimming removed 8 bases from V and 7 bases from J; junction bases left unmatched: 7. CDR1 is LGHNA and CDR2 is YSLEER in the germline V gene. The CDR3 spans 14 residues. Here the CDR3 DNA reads TGCGCCAGCCAAGGGACTAGCGATGTCGGGGAGCTGTTTTTT. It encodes CASQGTSDVGELFF.

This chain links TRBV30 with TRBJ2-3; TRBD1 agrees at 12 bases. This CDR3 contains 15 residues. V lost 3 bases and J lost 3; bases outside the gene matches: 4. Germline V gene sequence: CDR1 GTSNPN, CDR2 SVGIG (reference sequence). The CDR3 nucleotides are TGTGCCTGGAGCTCGGGACAGGGGGCAACAGATACGCAGTATTTT. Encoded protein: CAWSSGQGATDTQYF.

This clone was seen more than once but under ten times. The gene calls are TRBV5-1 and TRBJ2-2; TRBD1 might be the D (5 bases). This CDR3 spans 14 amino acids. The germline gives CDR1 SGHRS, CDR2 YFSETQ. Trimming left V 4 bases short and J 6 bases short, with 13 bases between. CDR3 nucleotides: TGCGCCAGCAGCCCCGGACACGTTTCCGGGGAGCTGTTTTTT. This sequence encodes CASSPGHVSGELFF.

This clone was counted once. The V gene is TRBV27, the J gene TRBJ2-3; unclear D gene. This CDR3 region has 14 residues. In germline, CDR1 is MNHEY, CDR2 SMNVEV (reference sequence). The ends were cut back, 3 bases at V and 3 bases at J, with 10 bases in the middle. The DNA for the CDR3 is TGTGCCAGCAGTTTGGCTAGTAAGACAGATACGCAGTATTTT. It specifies CASSLASKTDTQYF.